This TCR beta chain is from a study of radiation and T cells in renal cell carcinoma. Broader study findings: Pretreatment tumor biopsies were lacking, so baseline clonotypes are unknown. From baseline, blood top tumor clonotypes peaked at 2 weeks post-radiation.

Profiled with immunoSEQ multiplex PCR; TCRdb holds only in-frame clones, not every one. Here the sample spans more than 60,000 clones, 70% to 90% being singletons. About this clone itself: Its matching antigen is unknown.

Noted time point: blood 4 weeks post-SBRT, at nephrectomy. The treatment was: 15 Gy SBRT to primary tumor, nephrectomy 4 weeks later. Nephrectomy followed 15 Gy stereotactic body radiation by 4 weeks. The tumor was a clear cell renal cell carcinoma. V gave up 2 bases and J gave up 7 bases; unmatched junction bases: 8. This CDR3 region has 16 residues. From germline, CDR1 is LGHNA and CDR2 YSLEER. The chain joins TRBV4-3 to TRBJ2-1; 10 positions match TRBD2. This receptor was obtained from a woman aged 60 to 75 with renal cell carcinoma. This material consisted of blood, taken from a patient whose treatment included radiotherapy and nephrectomy. CDR3 coding DNA: TGCGCCAGCAGCCAACCAAGCGGGAGGGCCGGAAATGAGCAGTTCTTC. Translation: CASSQPSGRAGNEQFF.